The T cell receptor beta chain under discussion was sequenced for a study of breast tumors, draining lymph nodes, adjacent tissues. Study results and limitations: Data fit most tumor T cells coming from lymph node, expanding in tumor. Tumors had less TCR diversity than lymph nodes, more than nontumor tissue.

Germline values: CDR1 MNHEY, CDR2 SVGEGT. CDR3 length equals 17 residues. As concerns this clonotype: What it binds is unknown. A clone one base away is much larger, so this may be a read error.

One entry per CDR3 protein results from TCRdb running MiXCR on the multiplex PCR reads. The sample includes approximately 63,000 distinct CDR3 sequences, approximately 57% of them seen just once. This receptor was obtained from a female donor with breast cancer. Some clones in this sample may be carry-over from other donors' samples. What was sequenced was breast tumor tissue. V is TRBV6-2 or TRBV6-3 and J is TRBJ2-1; 9 bases map to TRBD2. The CDR3 loop reads CAGSYSTGTSSYNEQFF. The CDR3 nucleotides are TGTGCCGGCAGTTACTCGACAGGGACTAGCAGCTACAATGAGCAGTTCTTC.